These 16 T cell receptor beta chains share one sample of origin, sequenced in a study of T cell changes during pregnancy in multiple sclerosis. Here immunoSEQ multiplex PCR was the method, and the copy in TCRdb shows in-frame clones only, minus some. The repertoire consists of approximately 110,000 clones, with approximately 91% occurring once and the leading ten covering 3% to 3.5%. The sample consisted of peripheral blood, taken after pregnancy. Receptor source: a female donor with multiple sclerosis, enrolled in a pregnancy study.

The gene calls are TRBV5-1 and TRBJ1-4; D unresolved. The CDR3 loop spans 15 amino acids. The ends were cut back, 0 bases at V and 2 bases at J, with 8 bases in the middle. Germline CDR1 SGHRS, CDR2 YFSETQ. The CDR3 sequence is CASSLEGRTNEKLFF. The DNA for the CDR3 is TGCGCCAGCAGCTTGGAAGGGAGGACTAATGAAAAACTGTTTTTT. Full variable domain (outside the CDR3, taken from reference TRBV5-1 and TRBJ1-4): KAGVTQTPRYLIKTRGQQVTLSCSPISGHRSVSWYQQTPGQGLQFLFEYFSETQRNKGNFPGRFSGRQFSNSRSEMNVSTLELGDSALYLCASSLEGRTNEKLFFGSGTQLSVL.

J is TRBJ1-2 and V is TRBV6-5; a weak D match, TRBD1 (6 bases). V shed 4 bases and J shed 8 bases, with 17 bases lying between them. The CDR3 runs to 14 residues. CDR1 and CDR2 from the germline V gene are MNHEY and SVGAGI. The CDR3 reads CASSSAGAYLGYTF. CDR3 DNA: TGTGCCAGCAGTTCTGCGGGGGCGTATTTAGGCTACACCTTC.

A word on this clone: At one boundary the junction diverges from the germline segment, which might be a read error. This rearrangement joins TRBV4-1 to TRBJ1-1; D may be TRBD1 (6 bases). This CDR3 is built from 13 residues. From germline, CDR1 is MGHRA and CDR2 YSYEKL. This CDR3 reads CASSQLRDTEAFF. CDR3 DNA sequence: TGCGCCAGCAGCCAACTCCGGGACACCGAAGCTTTCTTT.

The J gene is TRBJ1-2, the V gene TRBV19; tentative D call: TRBD1 (5 bases). Per germline, CDR1 LNHDA and CDR2 SQIVND (reference sequence). Trimming pared 5 bases from V and 8 bases from J, leaving 12 bases between. This CDR3 spans 12 amino acids. The DNA for the CDR3 is TGTGCCAGTAGTTTACAGGCTACAGGCTACACCTTC. The encoded protein is CASSLQATGYTF.

The V call is TRBV5-5, the J call TRBJ2-7, with TRBD2 as a possible D gene (6 bases). The length of the CDR3 is 16 residues. The ends were cut back, 0 bases at V and 5 bases at J, with 18 bases in the middle. Germline lookup yields CDR1 SGHKS and CDR2 YYEKEE (reference sequence). CDR3 in amino acids: CASSLAGAGPPDEQYF. DNA for the CDR3: TGTGCCAGCAGCTTGGCCGGGGCGGGGCCACCGGACGAGCAGTACTTC.

The V call is TRBV5-1, the J call TRBJ1-4; 10 nucleotides match TRBD1. CDR1 and CDR2 from the germline V gene are SGHRS and YFSETQ. The trim removed 2 bases at V and 8 bases at J, leaving 3 bases unmatched. CDR3 length: 14 residues. The CDR3 coding sequence is TGCGCCAGCAGCTTAGGACAGGGGGGCGAAAAACTGTTTTTT. It translates to CASSLGQGGEKLFF.

With respect to this clone: Other nucleotide sequences from this sample produce the same CDR3. V usage is TRBV5-1 and J usage is TRBJ1-2, with a weak D call TRBD1 (6 bases). CDR3 length: 13 amino acids. Germline V gene lookup returns CDR1 SGHRS and CDR2 YFSETQ. The V end was cut by 0 bases, the J end by 8 bases, with 11 bases between. Here the CDR3 DNA reads TGCGCCAGCAGCTTGGGGCAGGGGAACGGCTACACCTTC. Amino acid sequence: CASSLGQGNGYTF.

The chain employs TRBV10-3 and TRBJ1-1; 8 bases align to TRBD1. Per germline, CDR1 ENHRY and CDR2 SYGVKD. The CDR3 consists of 12 residues. The V segment lost 6 bases and the J segment 3 bases; nucleotides outside the gene matches: 0. The CDR3 region has the DNA TGTGCCATCAGGGGACAGGACACTGAAGCTTTCTTT. Its translation: CAIRGQDTEAFF.

CDR3: CASSRKRYTGELFF. The CDR3 DNA is TGTGCCAGCAGTCGGAAGCGGTACACCGGGGAGCTGTTTTTT. The chain is built from TRBV6-5 and TRBJ2-2, with D tentatively TRBD2 (5 bases). The CDR3 length is 14 residues. Trimming cost V 5 bases and J 3 bases, with 10 bases left between them. Germline V gives CDR1 MNHEY, CDR2 SVGAGI.

This rearrangement joins TRBV6-5 to TRBJ1-6; 8 positions match TRBD1. The CDR3 covers 16 residues. V trimming: 0 bases; J trimming: 7 bases; junction bases outside the gene matches: 5. Germline CDR1 MNHEY, CDR2 SVGAGI. DNA for the CDR3: TGTGCCAGCAGTTACTCCTTACAGGGGGGGAATTCACCCCTCCACTTT. The encoded protein is CASSYSLQGGNSPLHF.

This clone was seen once. This chain links TRBV7-6 with TRBJ2-1; 7 bases fit TRBD1. Germline loops: CDR1 SGHVS, CDR2 FNYEAQ. The V segment lost 4 bases and the J segment 6 bases; nucleotides outside the gene matches: 3. There are 13 residues in the CDR3. For the CDR3, the DNA is TGTGCCAGCAGCTCCTACAGGGGCAATGAGCAGTTCTTC. It translates to CASSSYRGNEQFF.

The chain links TRBV6-4 to TRBJ2-1; TRBD2 matches 11 bases. Germline V gives CDR1 MRHNA, CDR2 SNTAGT. The CDR3 runs to 15 residues. V shed 4 bases, J shed 8 bases, and the junction held 7 bases outside the gene matches. The chain's CDR3 is CASSVVSGGADEQFF. Written as DNA, the CDR3 is TGTGCCAGCAGTGTCGTTAGCGGGGGGGCGGATGAGCAGTTCTTC.

V usage is TRBV5-8 and J usage is TRBJ1-1; the D gene is possibly TRBD1 (6 bases). Trimming took 4 bases from V and 8 from J, leaving 18 bases between them. The CDR3 has 14 residues. Germline V gene lookup returns CDR1 SGHTS and CDR2 YDEGEE. The CDR3 DNA reads as TGTGCCAGCAGCAATGGCCAAAAGACAGGCGAAGCTTTCTTT. Amino acids: CASSNGQKTGEAFF.

This clone was counted once. The chain recombines TRBV13 with TRBJ2-7, with 10 positions matching TRBD1. CDR1 and CDR2 (germline): PRHDT, FYEKMQ (reference sequence). The ends lost 4 bases at V and 3 bases at J; junction bases unmatched: 6. The CDR3 contains 15 residues. The CDR3 DNA reads as TGTGCCAGCAGCTGGGGGGACAGGGGAAGCTACGAGCAGTACTTC. Its translation is CASSWGDRGSYEQYF.

This chain joins TRBV7-9 and TRBJ2-7; 8 nucleotides line up with TRBD1. Germline trimming cut 5 bases from V and 6 bases from J; bases unmatched to any gene: 3. CDR3 length equals 12 residues. Germline V gene data show CDR1 as SEHNR and CDR2 as FQNEAQ (reference sequence). The CDR3 spells CASSVQGVEQYF. CDR3 sequence (DNA): TGTGCCAGCAGCGTACAGGGGGTCGAGCAGTACTTC.

The chain has TRBV21-1 and TRBJ1-5; no check of the table's D call, TRBD1, against the DNA was made. TRBV21-1 is deemed a pseudogene. This CDR3 spans 15 amino acids. The CDR3 sequence is CASSTTQGVSQPQHF. In nucleotides, the CDR3 is TGTGCCAGCAGCACCACACAGGGGGTGAGTCAGCCCCAGCATTTT.